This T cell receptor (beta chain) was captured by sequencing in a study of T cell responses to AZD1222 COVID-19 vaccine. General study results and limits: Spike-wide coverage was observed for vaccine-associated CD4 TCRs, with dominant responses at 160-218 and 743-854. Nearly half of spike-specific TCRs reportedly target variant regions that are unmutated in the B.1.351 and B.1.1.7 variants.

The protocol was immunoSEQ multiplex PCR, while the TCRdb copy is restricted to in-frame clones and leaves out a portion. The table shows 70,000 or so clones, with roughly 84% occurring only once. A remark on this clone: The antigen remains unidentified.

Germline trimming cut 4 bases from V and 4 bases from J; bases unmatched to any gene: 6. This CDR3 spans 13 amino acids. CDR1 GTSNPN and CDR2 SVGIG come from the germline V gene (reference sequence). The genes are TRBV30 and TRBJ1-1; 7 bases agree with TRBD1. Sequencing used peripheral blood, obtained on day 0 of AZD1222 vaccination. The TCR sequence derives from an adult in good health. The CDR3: CAWTSTGSTEAFF. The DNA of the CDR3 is TGTGCCTGGACCTCGACAGGGAGCACTGAAGCTTTCTTT.